The present entry profiles one T cell receptor (beta chain) with its context. Its target is not known. The germline gives CDR1 MNHNS, CDR2 SASEGT. This CDR3 contains 14 residues. The germline V and J ends were trimmed by 10 bases and 7 bases, with 22 bases remaining between them. The entry originates in a study of response to subunit inactivated influenza vaccine. Broader study findings: The authors offered the suggestion that each seasonal influenza vaccination recruits few new T cells.

Via MiXCR, TCRdb re-called the RT-PCR reads, giving one row per CDR3 protein. Among about 650,000 distinct CDR3 sequences listed, around 14% were seen once. Sequenced here: PBMCs from blood, sampled roughly 12 days after vaccination. The TCR comes from a man aged 50 to 59 who received an inactivated influenza vaccine. The chain uses TRBV6-1 and TRBJ1-1; weak D call: TRBD1 (5 bases). The CDR3, as DNA: TGTGCCACCTCATGGGCGGGGGAGGGTGTTGAAGCTTTCTTT. Translation: CATSWAGEGVEAFF.